This T cell receptor (beta chain) was captured in a study of regulatory T cells in long-lasting Graves disease. Per germline, CDR1 SEHNR and CDR2 FQNEAQ (reference sequence). Trimming took 0 bases from V and 5 from J; bases not matched to a gene: 1. This CDR3 has 14 amino acids. This clonotype was seen repeatedly, ten times or more. No antigen is known for it. Findings of the study overall: What was studied was peripheral blood only, and not thyroid tissue.

The time point denotes: newly diagnosed GD, antithyroid drugs for less than 3 months. Extracted PBMC RNA gave rise to the TCR library. Through Arm-PCR of CDR3 regions and iRepertoire HTBI primers, TCR beta libraries were built. MiXCR was run by TCRdb on the multiplex PCR reads, yielding one entry per CDR3 protein. The repertoire holds 350,000 to 500,000 distinct CDR3 sequences, around 15% seen once, with roughly a sixth in the top ten. The data were also submitted as part of a second study, on T cells in Graves' hyperthyroidism and ophthalmopathy. From that paper: Uncontrolled infection, other autoimmune disease, pregnancy or lactation disqualified patients from enrolment. The study used the HTBI primer set for a first-round RT-PCR of the TCR CDR3.

The sample was peripheral blood mononuclear cells (PBMCs), taken at new diagnosis, from a patient treated with antithyroid drugs. V is TRBV7-9 and J is TRBJ2-7; TRBD2 agrees at 10 bases. The sequence was collected from a woman in her forties or fifties with Graves disease. Written as DNA, the CDR3 is TGTGCCAGCAGCTTAGCACTAGCGGGAAACGAGCAGTACTTC. Translated, it gives CASSLALAGNEQYF.